This is a list of T cell receptor beta chains from one sample in a study of CD8 T cell repertoires and HIV-1 epitope variants. Their antigens remain unidentified. Method: immunoSEQ multiplex PCR; TCRdb's copy keeps in-frame clones and lacks some. The table has under 6,500 clones, about 71% seen once. Material for sequencing was cultured CD8+ T cells derived from PBMCs. The receptors come from a male donor with HIV. Each CDR3 is given with its conserved first and last residue. The order of the fields is D gene, V gene, J gene, clone size, CDR3 protein, CDR3 DNA. The D gene is left open where the match is weak. Size values are once, few and many counts, or a class for expanded clones, and some rows have none.

>TRBD1|TRBV28|TRBJ2-1|.
CASTAGTVYNEQFF
TGTGCCAGCACCGCTGGGACAGTTTACAATGAGCAGTTCTTC
>TRBD2|TRBV6-4|TRBJ2-1|medium-sized
CASSEAGGPNEQFF
TGTGCCAGCAGTGAAGCGGGGGGGCCCAATGAGCAGTTCTTC
>TRBD1|TRBV27|TRBJ2-7|.
CASRWDDRDYEQYF
TGTGCCAGCAGGTGGGACGACAGGGACTACGAGCAGTACTTC
>TRBD1|TRBV15|TRBJ2-7|few
CATSPGTGGAYEQYF
TGTGCCACCAGCCCCGGGACAGGGGGCGCTTACGAGCAGTACTTC
>.|TRBV2|TRBJ2-3|.
CASRDGIGTDTQYF
TGTGCCAGCAGGGATGGAATTGGCACAGATACGCAGTATTTT
>.|TRBV7-9|TRBJ1-1|.
CASSPSQGWTEAFF
TGTGCCAGCAGCCCTTCACAGGGATGGACTGAAGCTTTCTTT
>.|TRBV7-2|TRBJ1-5|.
CASSLDYQPQHF
TGTGCCAGCAGCTTAGACTATCAGCCCCAGCATTTT
>.|TRBV10-3|TRBJ2-2|.
CAISERATTGELFF
TGTGCCATCAGTGAGAGGGCAACCACCGGGGAGCTGTTTTTT
>.|TRBV5-6|TRBJ1-2|few
CASSLEPRYGYTF
TGTGCCAGCAGCTTGGAGCCCCGCTATGGCTACACCTTC
>TRBD2|TRBV7-8|TRBJ2-3|.
CASHELAGTRTDTQYF
TGTGCCAGCCACGAGCTAGCGGGGACACGCACAGATACGCAGTATTTT
>.|TRBV27|TRBJ1-1|.
CASSLSGVATEAFF
TGTGCCAGCAGTTTATCCGGTGTCGCCACTGAAGCTTTCTTT
>TRBD2|TRBV9|TRBJ2-1|.
CASSVGAGGFNEQFF
TGTGCCAGCAGCGTAGGAGCGGGAGGGTTCAATGAGCAGTTCTTC
>TRBD2|TRBV5-1|TRBJ2-3|.
CASSPVGASGGRVTDTQYF
TGCGCCAGCAGCCCTGTGGGGGCTAGCGGGGGGAGGGTTACAGATACGCAGTATTTT
>.|TRBV28|TRBJ2-1|.
CASSLRGWTNNEQFF
TGTGCCAGCAGTTTACGAGGATGGACTAACAATGAGCAGTTCTTC
>.|TRBV7-6|TRBJ1-1|medium-sized
CASSLGENTEAFF
TGTGCCAGCAGCTTAGGGGAGAACACTGAAGCTTTCTTT
>.|TRBV6-1|TRBJ1-1|.
CASSEVGGDIAEAFF
TGTGCCAGCAGTGAAGTTGGAGGGGATATCGCTGAAGCTTTCTTT
>.|TRBV7-6|TRBJ2-7|.
CASSLEADSYYEQYF
TGTGCCAGCAGCTTAGAGGCAGACTCCTACTACGAGCAGTACTTC
>.|TRBV7-9|TRBJ2-1|few
CASSRSGFEQFF
TGTGCCAGCAGCCGCTCGGGGTTTGAGCAGTTCTTC
>TRBD1|TRBV28|TRBJ1-1|.
CASRGQGGFQAFF
TGTGCCAGCAGGGGACAGGGAGGATTTCAAGCTTTCTTT
>TRBD1|TRBV2|TRBJ1-1|.
CASGGQGATEAFF
TGTGCCAGCGGGGGACAGGGGGCCACTGAAGCTTTCTTT
>TRBD1|TRBV19|TRBJ2-7|few
CASSIFSGGEQYF
TGTGCCAGTAGTATTTTCTCAGGGGGCGAGCAGTACTTC
>.|TRBV5-1|TRBJ2-7|.
CASSLGGEYSEQYF
TGCGCCAGCAGCTTGGGTGGGGAATACTCGGAGCAGTACTTC
>.|TRBV7-8|TRBJ2-7|.
CASSSGTSSYEQYF
TGTGCCAGCAGCTCAGGGACCTCCTCCTACGAGCAGTACTTC
>.|TRBV2|TRBJ2-7|.
CASCMGGYYEQYF
TGTGCCAGCTGTATGGGGGGTTACTACGAGCAGTACTTC
>.|TRBV6-5|TRBJ1-2|.
CASSYSRGSGYTF
TGTGCCAGCAGTTACTCGAGAGGTTCGGGCTACACCTTC
>TRBD1|TRBV4-1|TRBJ1-6|.
CASSQDDGTGNSPLHF
TGCGCCAGCAGCCAAGACGATGGGACAGGGAATTCACCCCTCCACTTT
>TRBD2|TRBV11-2|TRBJ2-5|.
CASSHWTSGMRETQYF
TGTGCCAGCAGCCATTGGACTAGCGGGATGCGGGAGACCCAGTACTTC
>.|TRBV5-5|TRBJ1-5|few
CASSDHNQPQHF
TGTGCCAGCAGCGATCACAATCAGCCCCAGCATTTT
>.|TRBV27|TRBJ2-1|.
CASSLKQGEGSYNEQFF
TGTGCCAGCAGTTTAAAACAGGGTGAGGGCTCCTACAATGAGCAGTTCTTC
>.|TRBV9|TRBJ2-2|once
CASSVGTIGTGELFF
TGTGCCAGCAGCGTCGGTACAATAGGGACCGGGGAGCTGTTTTTT
>.|TRBV21-1|TRBJ1-1|.
CASSERTEAFF
TGTGCCAGCAGCGAAAGGACTGAAGCTTTCTTT
>.|TRBV28|TRBJ1-3|few
CASSLVSSGNTIYF
TGTGCCAGCAGTTTGGTCAGCTCTGGAAACACCATATATTTT
>.|TRBV14|TRBJ1-4|.
CASSQDQGFEKLFF
TGTGCCAGCAGCCAAGATCAGGGATTTGAAAAACTGTTTTTT
>.|TRBV12-5|TRBJ1-6|.
CASGFRQTDSPLHF
TGTGCTAGTGGTTTTAGACAGACGGATTCACCCCTCCACTTT
>.|TRBV18|TRBJ2-5|.
CASSPPVRETQYF
TGTGCCAGCTCACCACCGGTCCGAGAGACCCAGTACTTC
>.|TRBV4-3|TRBJ1-3|.
CASSQEWGDSGNTIYF
TGCGCCAGCAGCCAAGAATGGGGGGACTCTGGAAACACCATATATTTT